This T cell receptor (beta chain) is from a study of CD8+ T cells in alopecia areata. Patients with alopecia areata provided lesional scalp punch biopsies as well as peripheral blood. Reverse transcribed after extraction, RNA yielded cDNA as the sequencing template. Only in-frame clones appear in the TCRdb table, and some are missing; sequencing was by immunoSEQ multiplex PCR. The table lists roughly 60,000 clones, about 40% of them singletons. Germline CDR1 and CDR2: SGHKS and YYEKEE (reference sequence). The CDR3 runs to 14 residues. Trimming took 3 bases from V and 0 from J, leaving 4 bases between them.

The V gene is TRBV5-5, the J gene TRBJ2-6; D call uncertain. The sequence came from a human donor with alopecia areata. The specimen sequenced was NKG2D-low CD8+ T cells sorted from blood. DNA of the CDR3: TGTGCCAGCAGCTGGGTCTCTGGGGCCAACGTCCTGACTTTC. Encoded protein: CASSWVSGANVLTF.